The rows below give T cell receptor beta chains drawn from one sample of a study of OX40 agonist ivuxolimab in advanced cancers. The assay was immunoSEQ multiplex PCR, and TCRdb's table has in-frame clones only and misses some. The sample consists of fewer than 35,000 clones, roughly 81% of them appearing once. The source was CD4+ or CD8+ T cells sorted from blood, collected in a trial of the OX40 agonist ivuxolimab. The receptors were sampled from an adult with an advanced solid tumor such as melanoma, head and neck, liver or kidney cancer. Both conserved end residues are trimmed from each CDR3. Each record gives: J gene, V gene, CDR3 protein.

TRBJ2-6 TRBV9 ASSGRVPGANVLT
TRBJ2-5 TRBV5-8 ASSLFGETQY
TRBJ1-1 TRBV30 AWSYRQGLEAF
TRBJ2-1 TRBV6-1 ASSVQGSTYNEQF
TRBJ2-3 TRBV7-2 ASSRVAGVPSGVQY
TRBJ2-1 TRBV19 ASSISLAGVRRQF
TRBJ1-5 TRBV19 ASSNRVQQPQH
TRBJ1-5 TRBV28 ASTVTRRFHGGLWNQPQH
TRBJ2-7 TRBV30 AWSVQGAVRKSYEQY
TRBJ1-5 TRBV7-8 ASSSLDINQPQH
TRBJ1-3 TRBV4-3 ASSQDFWGSGNTIY
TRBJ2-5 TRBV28 ASSLLAGDVGTQY
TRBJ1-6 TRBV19 ASSPGQSNSPLH
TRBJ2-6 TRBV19 ASTRPGAGANVLT
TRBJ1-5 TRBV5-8 ASSLIGAYQPQH
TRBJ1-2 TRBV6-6 ASSYLGPGTNYGYT
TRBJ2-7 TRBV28 ASIGTGSPYEQY
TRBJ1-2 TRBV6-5 ASSQTPGQPYGYT
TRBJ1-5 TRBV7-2 ASSLAIPQPQH
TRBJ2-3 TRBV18 ASSPTTSGGRYTDTQY
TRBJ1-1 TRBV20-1 SAGGGDEAF
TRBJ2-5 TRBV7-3 ASSLGALSSGRWQETQY
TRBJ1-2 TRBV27 ASSIRGDYGYT
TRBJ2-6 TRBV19 ASSTFLAGANVLT
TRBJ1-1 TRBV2 ASSEEVGTEAF
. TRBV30 AWDKRRFSYEQY
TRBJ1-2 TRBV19 ASSSTGGAGGYT
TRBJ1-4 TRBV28 ASKPGAGQKLF
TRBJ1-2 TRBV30 AWSSAPSGYT
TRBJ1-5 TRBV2 ASSESNRGGNQPQH
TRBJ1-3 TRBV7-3 ASSSGPSGNTIY
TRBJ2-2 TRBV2 ASSGQTGELF
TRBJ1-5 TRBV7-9 ASSLGRGQPQH
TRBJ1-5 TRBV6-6 ASSSPNQPQH
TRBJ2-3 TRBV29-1 SVEDSARTQY
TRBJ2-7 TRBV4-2 ASSPGGLAAYEQY
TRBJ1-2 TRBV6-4 ASSGQGTDGYT
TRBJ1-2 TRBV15 ATSRVVGGIPYGYT
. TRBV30 AWSVSGNPTYEQY
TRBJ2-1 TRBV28 ASSSPGLGRGEQF
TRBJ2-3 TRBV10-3 AISEASGRRDTQY
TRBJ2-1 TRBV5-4 ASSLVGRLNEQF
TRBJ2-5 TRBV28 ASRPRGTGLAETQY
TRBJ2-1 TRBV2 ASSGTTNEQF
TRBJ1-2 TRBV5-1 ASSLYQGQSADPANYGYT
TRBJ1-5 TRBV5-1 ASSTSGDNQPQH
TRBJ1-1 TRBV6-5 ASRGDTEAF
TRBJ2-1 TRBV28 ASVGLANEQF